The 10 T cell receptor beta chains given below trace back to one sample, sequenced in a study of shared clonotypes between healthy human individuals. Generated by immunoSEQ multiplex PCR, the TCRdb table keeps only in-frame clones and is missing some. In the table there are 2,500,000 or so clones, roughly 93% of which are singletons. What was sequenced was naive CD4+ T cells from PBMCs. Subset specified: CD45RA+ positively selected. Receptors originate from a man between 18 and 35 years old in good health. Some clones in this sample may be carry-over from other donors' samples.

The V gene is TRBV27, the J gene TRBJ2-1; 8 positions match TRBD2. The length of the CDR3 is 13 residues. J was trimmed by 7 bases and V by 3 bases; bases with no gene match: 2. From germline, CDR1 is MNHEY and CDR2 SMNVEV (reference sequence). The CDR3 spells CASSFREGNEQFF. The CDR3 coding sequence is TGTGCCAGCAGTTTTCGGGAGGGGAATGAGCAGTTCTTC.

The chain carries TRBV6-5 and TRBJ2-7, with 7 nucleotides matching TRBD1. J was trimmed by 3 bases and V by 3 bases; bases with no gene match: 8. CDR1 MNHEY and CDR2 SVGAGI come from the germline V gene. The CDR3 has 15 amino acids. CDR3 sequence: CASSYTDRAGYEQYF. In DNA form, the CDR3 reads TGTGCCAGCAGTTATACCGACAGGGCAGGCTACGAGCAGTACTTC.

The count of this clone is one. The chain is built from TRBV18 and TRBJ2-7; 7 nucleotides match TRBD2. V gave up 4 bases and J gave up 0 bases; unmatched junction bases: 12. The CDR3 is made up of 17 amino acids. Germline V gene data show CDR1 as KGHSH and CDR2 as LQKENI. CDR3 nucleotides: TGTGCCAGCTCACTGGGTACTAGCGCTCTATACTCCTACGAGCAGTACTTC. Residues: CASSLGTSALYSYEQYF.

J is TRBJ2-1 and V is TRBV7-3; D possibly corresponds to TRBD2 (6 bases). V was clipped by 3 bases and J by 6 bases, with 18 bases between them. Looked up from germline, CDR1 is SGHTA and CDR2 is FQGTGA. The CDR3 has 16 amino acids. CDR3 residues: CASSLEGPMRGNEQFF. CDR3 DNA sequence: TGTGCCAGCAGCTTGGAGGGACCAATGAGAGGCAATGAGCAGTTCTTC.

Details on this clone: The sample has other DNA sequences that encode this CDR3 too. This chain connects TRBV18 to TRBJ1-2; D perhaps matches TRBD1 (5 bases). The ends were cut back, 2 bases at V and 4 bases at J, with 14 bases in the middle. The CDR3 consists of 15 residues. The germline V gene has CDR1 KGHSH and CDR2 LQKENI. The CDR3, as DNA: TGTGCCAGCTCACCATCGCAGGGCCTACTCTATGGCTACACCTTC. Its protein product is CASSPSQGLLYGYTF.

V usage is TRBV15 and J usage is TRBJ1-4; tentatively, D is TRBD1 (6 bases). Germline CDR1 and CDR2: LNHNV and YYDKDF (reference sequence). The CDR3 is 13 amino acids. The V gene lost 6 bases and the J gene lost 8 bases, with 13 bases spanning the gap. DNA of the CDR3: TGTGCCACCAGACGGAACCAGGGGGAAAAACTGTTTTTT. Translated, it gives CATRRNQGEKLFF. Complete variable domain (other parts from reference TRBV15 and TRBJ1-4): DAMVIQNPRYQVTQFGKPVTLSCSQTLNHNVMYWYQQKSSQAPKLLFHYYDKDFNNEADTPDNFQSRRPNTSFCFLDIRSPGLGDTAMYLCATRRNQGEKLFFGSGTQLSVL.

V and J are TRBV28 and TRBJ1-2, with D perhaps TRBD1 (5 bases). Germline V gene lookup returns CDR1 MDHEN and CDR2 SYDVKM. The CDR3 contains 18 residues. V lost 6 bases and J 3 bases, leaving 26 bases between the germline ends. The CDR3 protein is CASRPRSGTQKAHYGYTF. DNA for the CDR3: TGTGCCAGCAGACCAAGATCCGGGACGCAAAAAGCCCACTATGGCTACACCTTC.

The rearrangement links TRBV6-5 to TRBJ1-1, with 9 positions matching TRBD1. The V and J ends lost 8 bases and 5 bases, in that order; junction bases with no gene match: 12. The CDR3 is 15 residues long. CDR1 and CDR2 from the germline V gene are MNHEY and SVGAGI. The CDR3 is CASGGTGLGRTEAFF. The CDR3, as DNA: TGTGCCAGCGGGGGGACAGGGCTAGGAAGAACTGAAGCTTTCTTT.

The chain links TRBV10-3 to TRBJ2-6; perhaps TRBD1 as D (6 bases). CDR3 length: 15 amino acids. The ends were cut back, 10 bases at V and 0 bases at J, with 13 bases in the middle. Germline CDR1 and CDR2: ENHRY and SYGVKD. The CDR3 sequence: CATNPQGSGANVLTF. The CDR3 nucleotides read TGTGCCACAAACCCACAGGGCTCTGGGGCCAACGTCCTGACTTTC.

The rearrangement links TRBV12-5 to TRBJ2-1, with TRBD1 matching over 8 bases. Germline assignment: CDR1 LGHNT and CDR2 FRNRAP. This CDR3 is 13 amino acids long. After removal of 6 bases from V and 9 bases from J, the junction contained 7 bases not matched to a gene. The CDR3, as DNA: TGTGCTAGTGGGCTCCAGGGGGCCGGTGAGCAGTTCTTC. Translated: CASGLQGAGEQFF.